This T cell receptor beta chain was sequenced in a study of T cell responses to AZD1222 COVID-19 vaccine. The repertoire was sequenced with immunoSEQ multiplex PCR; TCRdb's copy has only in-frame clones and lacks some. The profile shows over 100,000 clones, roughly 90% of them singletons. With 4 bases removed from V and 1 base from J, the gap between germline ends came to 13 bases. From germline, CDR1 is SEHNR and CDR2 FQNEAQ (reference sequence). This CDR3 comprises 15 residues. As regards this clone: Its antigen is unidentified.

Notes on the study in general: Samples come after the peak T cell response, not at day 14. The reported proportion of spike-specific TCRs targeting unmutated variant regions was nearly half. Dominant CD4 TCR responses targeted spike regions 160-218 and 743-854.

The V gene is TRBV7-9, the J gene TRBJ1-2; TRBD1 might be the D (6 bases). The specimen comprised peripheral blood, sampled on day 0 of MenACWY control vaccination. The receptor comes from an adult in good health. CDR3 bases: TGTGCCAGCAGCTCCGGGGGCGGATTTAACTATGGCTACACCTTC. Residues: CASSSGGGFNYGYTF.